This T cell receptor beta chain was captured in a study of technical replicates of blood from a few donors. After removal of 0 bases from V and 5 bases from J, the junction contained 10 bases not matched to a gene. The CDR3 is 17 residues long. Germline CDR1 is KGHSH and CDR2 is LQKENI. Generated by immunoSEQ multiplex PCR, the TCRdb table keeps only in-frame clones and is missing some. Of 50,000 to 70,000 clones detected, 85% to 95% appear once; the ten largest clones hold approximately 4.2%. The sequenced material came from PBMCs. The sequence derives from a human donor in good health. Some clones in this sample may be carry-over from other donors' samples. The chain recombines TRBV18 with TRBJ2-5, with TRBD2 identical over 9 bases. The CDR3 bases are TGTGCCAGCTCACCACCGAGCTTTAGCGGGAGAAGTGAGACCCAGTACTTC. Encoded protein: CASSPPSFSGRSETQYF.